This entry lists 10 T cell receptor beta chains sequenced from one sample in a study of monozygotic twins with inflammatory bowel disease. Each CDR3 protein gets one entry in TCRdb, which reprocessed the 5' RACE reads and gives no DNA. Its table records around 200,000 distinct CDR3 sequences. Sequenced material: blood. Receptors were obtained from a human donor with ulcerative colitis or Crohn's disease, or a healthy co-twin of an affected twin (not recorded which).

V usage is TRBV12-3 or TRBV12-4 and J usage is TRBJ2-7; TCRdb names TRBD2, which stays unverified in the absence of DNA. This CDR3 is 17 amino acids long. Here the CDR3 reads CASSLSTSTLVLYEQYF.

V gene TRBV19 combines with J gene TRBJ1-1; TCRdb's D call, TRBD1, is unchecked because there is no DNA. The germline V gene has CDR1 LNHDA and CDR2 SQIVND (reference sequence). This CDR3 has 17 residues. CDR3 protein: CASSITPGTGGNTEAFF.

The V and J genes are TRBV18 and TRBJ2-7; TCRdb lists TRBD1, though no DNA is available to test this call. The CDR3 length is 16 residues. Germline CDR1 reads KGHSH; CDR2 reads LQKENI. CDR3 loop: CASSPTSDRTNYEQYF. Complete variable domain (other parts from reference TRBV18 and TRBJ2-7): NAGVMQNPRHLVRRRGQEARLRCSPMKGHSHVYWYRQLPEEGLKFMVYLQKENIIDESGMPKERFSAEFPKEGPSILRIQQVVRGDSAAYFCASSPTSDRTNYEQYFGPGTRLTVT.

This chain joins TRBV12-3 or TRBV12-4 and TRBJ2-3. This CDR3 comprises 14 residues. CDR3 sequence reads: CASSLRETTDTQYF.

The V and J genes are TRBV7-9 and TRBJ2-3; with no DNA, the TCRdb D assignment of TRBD2 cannot be verified. CDR3 size: 17 residues. CDR1 is SEHNR, CDR2 FQNEAQ, per germline (reference sequence). The CDR3 loop reads CASSSLIAGGGTDTQYF.

The chain has TRBV5-1 and TRBJ2-5; no DNA is available, so the TRBD1 call from TCRdb remains unchecked. The CDR3 runs to 14 residues. CDR1 and CDR2 from the germline V gene are SGHRS and YFSETQ. The CDR3 is CASSLDGGKETQYF. The variable domain in full, completed from reference TRBV5-1 and TRBJ2-5, reads KAGVTQTPRYLIKTRGQQVTLSCSPISGHRSVSWYQQTPGQGLQFLFEYFSETQRNKGNFPGRFSGRQFSNSRSEMNVSTLELGDSALYLCASSLDGGKETQYFGPGTRLLVL.

The chain couples TRBV5-1 to TRBJ2-5; TCRdb outputs TRBD1, but without DNA this stays unchecked. The CDR3 is made up of 16 amino acids. The germline gives CDR1 SGHRS, CDR2 YFSETQ. CDR3 sequence reads: CASSLAFTGTQETQYF.

The V call is TRBV27, the J call TRBJ2-7; the TRBD1 assignment by TCRdb is unverifiable without DNA. The CDR3 sequence is 14 residues long. The germline V gene has CDR1 MNHEY and CDR2 SMNVEV (reference sequence). The CDR3 loop is CASSFGQGVGEQYF.

The chain joins TRBV7-2 to TRBJ1-5; the D call from TCRdb, TRBD1, cannot be confirmed without DNA. CDR1 is SGHTA and CDR2 is FQGNSA in the germline V gene. The CDR3 has 14 amino acids. The CDR3 loop reads CASSPDRWNQPQHF.

The chain carries TRBV5-1 and TRBJ2-3; TCRdb names TRBD1, which stays unverified in the absence of DNA. The CDR3 runs 15 residues. Per germline, CDR1 SGHRS and CDR2 YFSETQ. CDR3 in amino acids: CASSLLGGSADTQYF.